The subject of this entry is one T cell receptor (beta chain). This clone was detected only once. Its antigen is not yet known. No much larger clone exists at a distance of one base, and base qualities are not known. The data derive from a study of blood T cell repertoires in COVID-19 (dated by TCRdb to 2018 to 2021). Turning to the overall study: The collaborator samples originated in the United States, Italy and Spain and spanned the acute and convalescent phases of COVID-19. Sample metadata almost always included a de-identified subject ID, COVID-19 status, age in years and sex. The prospective study material was composed of cDNA or gDNA derived from T cells, B-cell-depleted T cells, or PBMCs. The samples were drawn from the first 160 participants of the ongoing ImmuneRACE study and from 950 to 1,500 subjects provided by 6 global collaborators. The repertoires were released in a freely available public database intended as a resource for research on the immune response to SARS-CoV-2. Where HLA class I and class II types were available, the types were taken from metadata supplied by the sample provider, not from assay-based typing. Deeply sampled blood TCRbeta repertoires from subjects exposed to, actively infected with, or recovered from COVID-19 were included in the dataset.

Points the paper makes about the study in general: The quantity of clinical and demographic metadata differed by source and by participant and was supplied without curation.

CDR1 SGHAT and CDR2 FQNNGV were looked up in the germline V gene. V is pared back by 7 bases and J by 2 bases, with 14 bases lying between the germline termini. The CDR3 measures 15 amino acids from cysteine to phenylalanine. Of the read, only the CDR3 DNA is kept; its 45 bases are in frame from base 1. TCRbeta CDR3 regions were amplified from genomic DNA by means of the immunoSEQ Assay, a bias-controlled multiplex PCR. Regarding the original processing steps: The number of nucleated cells in each sample was estimated from the amplification of reference gene primers within the assay. To quantify the absolute abundance of each unique TCRbeta CDR3 rearrangement, sequence reads were collapsed and filtered. Productive Simpson clonality was computed per sample as the square root of Simpson's diversity index over productive rearrangements. TCRdb stores this immuneACCESS table with in-frame sequences only. Part of the clones is absent; in the studies checked, under half of the shortfall reflects unresolved V genes, and no reason is known for the rest. D and trimming were read from the DNA, whereas the V and J calls and clone size are those reported in that table. This sample comprises about 97,000 clones, about 90% of them detected only once. The biggest ten clones account for roughly 4.5% of the sample.

Collaborating institutions collected whole blood in K2EDTA tubes following their own protocols. For TCRbeta analysis, collaborator samples were shipped as frozen whole blood, as isolated PBMCs, or as DNA extracted from either sample type. The specimen was peripheral blood. The receptor was derived from a man between 18 and 35 years old with acute or convalescent COVID-19. The chain joins TRBV11-2 to TRBJ2-2; tentative D gene TRBD2, with 6 bases matching. CDR3 loop: CASTNLGGNTGELFF. The nucleotide sequence is TGTGCCAGCACCAACCTGGGGGGTAACACCGGGGAGCTGTTTTTT.